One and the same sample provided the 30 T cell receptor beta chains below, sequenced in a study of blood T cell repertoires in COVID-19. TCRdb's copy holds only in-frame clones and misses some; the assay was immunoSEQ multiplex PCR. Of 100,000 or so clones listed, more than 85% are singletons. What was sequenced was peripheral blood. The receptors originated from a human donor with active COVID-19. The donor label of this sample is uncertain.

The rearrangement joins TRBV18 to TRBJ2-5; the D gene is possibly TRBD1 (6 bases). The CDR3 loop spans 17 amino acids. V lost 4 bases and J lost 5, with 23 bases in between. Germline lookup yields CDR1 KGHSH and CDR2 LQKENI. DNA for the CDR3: TGTGCCAGCTCACGAGCTCACGCATCAACAGGGTCTGAGACCCAGTACTTC. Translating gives CASSRAHASTGSETQYF.

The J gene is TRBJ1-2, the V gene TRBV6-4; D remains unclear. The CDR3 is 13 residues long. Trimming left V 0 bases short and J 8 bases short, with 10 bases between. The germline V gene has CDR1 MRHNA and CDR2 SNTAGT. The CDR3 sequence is CASSDSSAGGYTF. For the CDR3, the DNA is TGTGCCAGCAGTGACTCGAGCGCGGGGGGCTACACCTTC.

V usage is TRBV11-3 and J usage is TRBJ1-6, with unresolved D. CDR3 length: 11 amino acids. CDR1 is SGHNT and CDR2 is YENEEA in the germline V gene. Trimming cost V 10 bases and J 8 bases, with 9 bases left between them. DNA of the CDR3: TGTGCCACCGCGGGGTATTCACCCCTCCACTTT. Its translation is CATAGYSPLHF.

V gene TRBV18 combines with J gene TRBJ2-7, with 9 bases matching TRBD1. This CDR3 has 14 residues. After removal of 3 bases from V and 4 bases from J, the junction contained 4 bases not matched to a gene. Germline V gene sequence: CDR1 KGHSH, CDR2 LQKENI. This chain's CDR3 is CASSPPGTGYEQYF. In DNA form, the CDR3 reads TGTGCCAGCTCACCCCCCGGGACAGGGTACGAGCAGTACTTC.

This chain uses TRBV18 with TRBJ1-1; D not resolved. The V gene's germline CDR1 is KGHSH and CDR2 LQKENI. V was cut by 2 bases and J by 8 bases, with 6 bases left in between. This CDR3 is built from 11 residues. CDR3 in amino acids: CASSPREEAFF. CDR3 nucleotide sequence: TGTGCCAGCTCACCAAGGGAGGAAGCTTTCTTT.

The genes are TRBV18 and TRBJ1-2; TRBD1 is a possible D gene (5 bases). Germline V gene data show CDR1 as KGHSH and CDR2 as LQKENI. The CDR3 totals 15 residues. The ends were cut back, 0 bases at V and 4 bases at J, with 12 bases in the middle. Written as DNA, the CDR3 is TGTGCCAGCTCACCACCGTCAGATAGGGGCTATGGCTACACCTTC. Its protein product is CASSPPSDRGYGYTF.

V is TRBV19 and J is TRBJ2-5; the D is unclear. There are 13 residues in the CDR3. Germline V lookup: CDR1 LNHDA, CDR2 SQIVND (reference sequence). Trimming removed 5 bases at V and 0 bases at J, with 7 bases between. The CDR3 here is CASSELHQETQYF. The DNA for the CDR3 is TGTGCCAGTAGTGAACTCCACCAAGAGACCCAGTACTTC. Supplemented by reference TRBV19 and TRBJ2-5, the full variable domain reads DGGITQSPKYLFRKEGQNVTLSCEQNLNHDAMYWYRQDPGQGLRLIYYSQIVNDFQKGDIAEGYSVSREKKESFPLTVTSAQKNPTAFYLCASSELHQETQYFGPGTRLLVL.

CDR3 sequence: CASRIQGVDDEKLFF. In nucleotides, the CDR3 is TGTGCCAGCAGGATTCAGGGGGTCGACGATGAAAAACTGTTTTTT. The rearrangement links TRBV6-6 to TRBJ1-4; 7 positions agree with TRBD1. The CDR3 runs 15 residues. The trim removed 6 bases at V and 6 bases at J, leaving 10 bases unmatched. Germline V gene sequence: CDR1 MNHNY, CDR2 SVGAGI (reference sequence).

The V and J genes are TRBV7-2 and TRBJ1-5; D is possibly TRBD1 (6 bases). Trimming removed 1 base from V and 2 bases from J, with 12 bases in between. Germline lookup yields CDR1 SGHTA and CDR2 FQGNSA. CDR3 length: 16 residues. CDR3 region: CASSLEGGVGNQPQHF. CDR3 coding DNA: TGTGCCAGCAGCTTAGAAGGGGGGGTTGGCAATCAGCCCCAGCATTTT.

CDR3 residues: CASSRGLGTAMETQYF. DNA for the CDR3: TGTGCCAGCTCCCGGGGGCTGGGGACAGCAATGGAGACCCAGTACTTC. The V call is TRBV18, the J call TRBJ2-5; a possible D gene is TRBD1 (7 bases). The CDR3 sequence is 16 residues long. Germline-derived CDR1 and CDR2 are KGHSH and LQKENI. Trimming took off 6 bases at V and 5 bases at J, with 22 bases between the two ends.

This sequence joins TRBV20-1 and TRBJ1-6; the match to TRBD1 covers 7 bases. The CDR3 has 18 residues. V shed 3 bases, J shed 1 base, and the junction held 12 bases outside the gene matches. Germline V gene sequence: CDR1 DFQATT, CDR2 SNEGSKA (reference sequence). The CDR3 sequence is CSASRFETGQSYNSPLHF. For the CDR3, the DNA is TGCAGTGCTAGTCGCTTCGAGACAGGGCAGTCCTATAATTCACCCCTCCACTTT.

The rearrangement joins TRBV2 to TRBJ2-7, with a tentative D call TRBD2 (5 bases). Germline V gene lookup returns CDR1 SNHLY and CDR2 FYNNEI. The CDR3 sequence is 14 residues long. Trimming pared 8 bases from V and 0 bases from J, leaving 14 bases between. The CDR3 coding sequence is TGTGCCAGCGATCGGGGATTAAGCTCCTACGAGCAGTACTTC. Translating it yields CASDRGLSSYEQYF.

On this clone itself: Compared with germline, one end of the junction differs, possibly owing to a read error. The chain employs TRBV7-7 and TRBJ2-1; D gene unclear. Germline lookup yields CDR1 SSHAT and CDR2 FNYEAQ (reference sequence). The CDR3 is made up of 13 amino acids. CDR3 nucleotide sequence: TGTGCTAGCAGCTTAGATCCCCTGAGGAAGCAGTTCTTC. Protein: CASSLDPLRKQFF.

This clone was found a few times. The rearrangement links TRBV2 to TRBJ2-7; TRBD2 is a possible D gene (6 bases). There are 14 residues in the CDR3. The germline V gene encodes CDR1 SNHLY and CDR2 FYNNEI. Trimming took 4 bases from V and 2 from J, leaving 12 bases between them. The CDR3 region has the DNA TGTGCCAGCAGTGGGGGGGACCCCCCCTACGAGCAGTACTTC. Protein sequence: CASSGGDPPYEQYF.

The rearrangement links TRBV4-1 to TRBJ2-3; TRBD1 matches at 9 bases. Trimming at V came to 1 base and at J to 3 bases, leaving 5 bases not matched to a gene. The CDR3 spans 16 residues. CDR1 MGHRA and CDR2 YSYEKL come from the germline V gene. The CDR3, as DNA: TGCGCCAGCAGCCAAGGGGGACAGGGCTTAACAGATACGCAGTATTTT. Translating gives CASSQGGQGLTDTQYF.

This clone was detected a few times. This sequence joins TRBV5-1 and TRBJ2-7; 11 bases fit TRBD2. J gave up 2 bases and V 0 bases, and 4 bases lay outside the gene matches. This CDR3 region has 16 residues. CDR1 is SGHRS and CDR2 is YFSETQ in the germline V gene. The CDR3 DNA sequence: TGCGCCAGCAGCTTGGTAGCGGGGGGGCCCCCCTACGAGCAGTACTTC. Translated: CASSLVAGGPPYEQYF.

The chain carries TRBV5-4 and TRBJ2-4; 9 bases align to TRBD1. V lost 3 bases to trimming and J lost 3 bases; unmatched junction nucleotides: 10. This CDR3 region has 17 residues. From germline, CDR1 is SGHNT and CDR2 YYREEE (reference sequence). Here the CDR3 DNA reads TGTGCCAGCAGCTCCAGGACAGGGGATGGTGGCAAAAACATTCAGTACTTC. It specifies CASSSRTGDGGKNIQYF.

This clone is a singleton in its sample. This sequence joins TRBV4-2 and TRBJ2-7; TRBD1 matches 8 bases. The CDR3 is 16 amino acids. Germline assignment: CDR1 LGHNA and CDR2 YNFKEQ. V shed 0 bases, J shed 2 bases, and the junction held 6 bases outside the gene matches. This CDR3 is CASSQERDRIAYEQYF. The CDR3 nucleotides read TGTGCCAGCAGCCAAGAGCGGGACAGGATAGCCTACGAGCAGTACTTC.

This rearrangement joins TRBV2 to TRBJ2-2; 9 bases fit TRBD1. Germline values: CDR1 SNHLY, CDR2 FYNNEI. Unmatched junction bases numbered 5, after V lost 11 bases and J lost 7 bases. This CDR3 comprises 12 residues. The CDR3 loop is CARGTGNGELFF. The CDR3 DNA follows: TGTGCCCGGGGGACAGGGAACGGGGAGCTGTTTTTT.

The CDR3 sequence: CASTYTDTQYF. CDR3 sequence (DNA): TGTGCCAGCACCTACACAGATACGCAGTATTTT. This chain uses TRBV12-3 or TRBV12-4 with TRBJ2-3, with D unclear. The CDR3 covers 11 residues. V lost 7 bases to trimming and J lost 2 bases, with 4 bases between them.

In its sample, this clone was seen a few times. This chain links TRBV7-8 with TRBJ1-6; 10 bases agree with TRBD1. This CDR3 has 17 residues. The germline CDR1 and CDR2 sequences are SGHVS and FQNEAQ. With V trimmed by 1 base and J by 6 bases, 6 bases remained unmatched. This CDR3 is CASSLVTGGAGNSPLHF. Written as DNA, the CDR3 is TGTGCCAGCAGCTTAGTGACAGGGGGCGCGGGTAATTCACCCCTCCACTTT.

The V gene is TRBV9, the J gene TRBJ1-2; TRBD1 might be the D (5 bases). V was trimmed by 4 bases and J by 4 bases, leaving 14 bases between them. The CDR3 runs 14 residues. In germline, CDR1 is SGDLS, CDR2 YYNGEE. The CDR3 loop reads CASSPRGEIYGYTF. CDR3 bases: TGTGCCAGCAGCCCCCGGGGGGAGATCTATGGCTACACCTTC.

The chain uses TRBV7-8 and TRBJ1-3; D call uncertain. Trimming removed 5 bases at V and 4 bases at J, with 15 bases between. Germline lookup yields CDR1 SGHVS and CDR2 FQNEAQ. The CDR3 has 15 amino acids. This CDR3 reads CASSPQFGVGNTIYF. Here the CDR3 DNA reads TGTGCCAGCAGCCCTCAATTCGGGGTGGGAAACACCATATATTTT.

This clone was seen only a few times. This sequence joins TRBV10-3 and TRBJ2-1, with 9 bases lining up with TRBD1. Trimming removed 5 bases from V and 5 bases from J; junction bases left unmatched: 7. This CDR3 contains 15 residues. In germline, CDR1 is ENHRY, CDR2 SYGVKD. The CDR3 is CAISQPGQGNNEQFF. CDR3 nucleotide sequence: TGTGCCATCAGTCAACCGGGACAGGGAAACAATGAGCAGTTCTTC.

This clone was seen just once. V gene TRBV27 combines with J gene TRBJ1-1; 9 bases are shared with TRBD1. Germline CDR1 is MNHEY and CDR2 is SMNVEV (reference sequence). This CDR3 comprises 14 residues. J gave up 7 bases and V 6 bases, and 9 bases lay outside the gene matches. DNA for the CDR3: TGTGCCAGCAGCCCAGGACAGGGGCGGGGTGAAGCTTTCTTT. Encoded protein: CASSPGQGRGEAFF.

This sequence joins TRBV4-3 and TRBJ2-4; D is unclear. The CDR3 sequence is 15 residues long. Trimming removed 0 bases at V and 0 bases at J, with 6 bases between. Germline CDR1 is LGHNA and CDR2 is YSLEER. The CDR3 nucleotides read TGCGCCAGCAGCCAAGAACCCGGAGCCAAAAACATTCAGTACTTC. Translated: CASSQEPGAKNIQYF.

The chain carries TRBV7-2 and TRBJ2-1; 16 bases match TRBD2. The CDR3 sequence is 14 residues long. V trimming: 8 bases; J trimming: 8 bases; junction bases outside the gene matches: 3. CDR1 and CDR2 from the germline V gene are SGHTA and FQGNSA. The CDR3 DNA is TGTGCCAGCGGGACTAGCGGGGGGGTTTATGAGCAGTTCTTC. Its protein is CASGTSGGVYEQFF. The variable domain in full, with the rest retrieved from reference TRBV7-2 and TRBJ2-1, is GAGVSQSPSNKVTEKGKDVELRCDPISGHTALYWYRQSLGQGLEFLIYFQGNSAPDKSGLPSDRFSAERTGGSVSTLTIQRTQQEDSAVYLCASGTSGGVYEQFFGPGTRLTVL.

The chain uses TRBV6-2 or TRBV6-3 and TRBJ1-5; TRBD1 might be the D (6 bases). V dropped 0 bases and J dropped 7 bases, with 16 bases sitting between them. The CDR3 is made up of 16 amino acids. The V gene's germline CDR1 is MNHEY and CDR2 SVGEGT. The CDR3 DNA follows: TGTGCCAGCAGTTACTCTGGGACATCTATTATGCAGCCCCAGCATTTT. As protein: CASSYSGTSIMQPQHF.

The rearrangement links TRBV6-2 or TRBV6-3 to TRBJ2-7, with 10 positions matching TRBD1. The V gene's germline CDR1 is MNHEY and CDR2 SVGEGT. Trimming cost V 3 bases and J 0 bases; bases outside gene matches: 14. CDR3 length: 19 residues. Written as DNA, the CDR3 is TGTGCCAGCAGTTATCCCGACAGGGGGCCCCTTTCGAGCTCCTACGAGCAGTACTTC. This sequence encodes CASSYPDRGPLSSSYEQYF.

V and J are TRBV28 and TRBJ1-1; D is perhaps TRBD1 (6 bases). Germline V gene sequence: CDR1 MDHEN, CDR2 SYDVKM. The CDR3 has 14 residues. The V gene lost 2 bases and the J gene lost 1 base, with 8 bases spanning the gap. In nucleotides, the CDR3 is TGTGCCAGCAGTTTAGGACAGAAGAACACTGAAGCTTTCTTT. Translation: CASSLGQKNTEAFF.